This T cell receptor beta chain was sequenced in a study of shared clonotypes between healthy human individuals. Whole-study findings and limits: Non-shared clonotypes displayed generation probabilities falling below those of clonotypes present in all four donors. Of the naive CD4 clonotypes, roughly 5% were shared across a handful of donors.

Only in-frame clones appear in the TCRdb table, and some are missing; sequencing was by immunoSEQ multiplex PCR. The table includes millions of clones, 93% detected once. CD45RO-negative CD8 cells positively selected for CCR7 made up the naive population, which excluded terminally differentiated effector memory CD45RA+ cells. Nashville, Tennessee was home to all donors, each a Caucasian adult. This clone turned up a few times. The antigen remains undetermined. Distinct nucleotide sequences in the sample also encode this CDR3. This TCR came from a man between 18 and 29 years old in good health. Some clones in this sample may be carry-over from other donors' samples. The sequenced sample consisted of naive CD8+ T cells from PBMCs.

The CDR3 DNA is TGTGCCAGCAGCGTAGGAGGGGGCGGCAATCAGCCCCAGCATTTT. The encoded protein is CASSVGGGGNQPQHF. This chain links TRBV9 with TRBJ1-5; 7 nucleotides agree with TRBD1. V lost 0 bases and J lost 2; bases outside the gene matches: 2. The CDR3 runs to 15 residues. The germline gives CDR1 SGDLS, CDR2 YYNGEE. The whole variable domain, filled in from reference TRBV9 and TRBJ1-5, reads DSGVTQTPKHLITATGQRVTLRCSPRSGDLSVYWYQQSLDQGLQFLIQYYNGEERAKGNILERFSAQQFPDLHSELNLSSLELGDSALYFCASSVGGGGNQPQHFGDGTRLSIL.